This TCR beta chain was identified during a study of blood T cell repertoires in COVID-19 (TCRdb year 2020). Regarding the study in general: The collaborator samples originated in the United States, Italy and Spain and spanned the acute and convalescent phases of COVID-19. The material from the prospective study consisted of cDNA or gDNA derived from T cells, B-cell-depleted T cells, or PBMCs. The dataset comprised deeply sampled blood TCRbeta repertoires from subjects exposed to, actively infected with, or recovered from COVID-19. The repertoires were released in a freely available public database meant as a resource for research on the immune response to SARS-CoV-2. The samples were drawn from two sources: the first 160 participants of the ongoing ImmuneRACE study, and 1,000 to 1,500 subjects contributed by 6 global collaborators. A de-identified subject ID, COVID-19 status, age in years and sex were almost always included in the sample metadata. Where available, HLA class I and class II types were taken from metadata supplied by the sample provider and were not determined by assay-based typing. Broad study findings and their caveats: Clinical and demographic metadata were provided uncurated, with the amount varying by source and participant.

This clone was seen a single time. Its antigen specificity is not known. No much larger clone exists at a distance of one base, and base qualities are not known. The CDR3 runs 12 residues from the cysteine to the phenylalanine. Of all the DNA, just the CDR3 is kept, 36 bases in frame from base 1. From a lookup of the germline V gene, CDR1 and CDR2 are SGHRS and YFSETQ. Cut back by 7 bases and 7 bases, the V and J ends lie 15 bases apart. Participants in the prospective study were enrolled through a virtual design, were aged roughly 18 to 90 years, and lived in approximately 25 United States geographic areas. In the prospective study, cohorts were assigned on the basis of participant-reported clinical history obtained from a screening survey and a study questionnaire. Recovered participants in ImmuneRACE Cohort 3 were defined by two consecutive negative NP/OP PCR tests, clearance by a healthcare professional, or resolution of symptoms. In the prospective study, whole blood, serum and a nasopharyngeal or oropharyngeal swab were collected from each participant by mobile phlebotomists. Additional blood draws and questionnaires over an approximately 2-month period could optionally be provided by prospective study participants. Before DNA extraction, blood samples from the prospective study were shipped at room temperature or frozen.

TCRbeta CDR3 regions were amplified from genomic DNA using the immunoSEQ Assay, a bias-controlled multiplex PCR. The published analysis was carried out like this. The number of nucleated cells in each sample was estimated from the amplification of reference gene primers within the assay. To quantify the absolute abundance of each unique TCRbeta CDR3 rearrangement, sequence reads were collapsed and filtered. For each sample, productive Simpson clonality was calculated by taking the square root of Simpson's diversity index across productive rearrangements. TCRdb took over this immuneACCESS table, retaining in-frame rearrangements with V and J assigned. Such tables are incomplete; in checked studies, under half of the missing clones stem from an unresolved V gene, and the remainder is unexplained. The V and J calls and clone size are taken from that table; D and trimming were inferred from the DNA. For this sample there are 140,000 or so clones; 70% to 85% appear just once. The ten largest account for approximately 8.4% of the sample.

Sequenced: PBMCs or T cells enriched from blood (not recorded which). The TCR was taken from a man aged 45-60 years who had recovered from COVID-19. This chain joins TRBV5-1 to TRBJ2-7; tentative D gene TRBD1, with 6 bases matching. The CDR3 in this case is CASGGQGPEQYF. Here is the DNA: TGCGCCAGCGGGGGTCAGGGGCCTGAGCAGTACTTC.